This T cell receptor (beta chain) stems from a study of cytomegalovirus exposure and HLA in healthy donors. Findings and caveats of the study: In an earlier analysis, in several hundred donors, most V segments appeared productive either ~87% or ~30% of the time. The study dropped some indistinguishable V segments, TRBV6-2 and TRBV6-3 among them. HLA restriction was apparent for most CMV-associated TCR beta chains in a later analysis.

The CDR3 runs 15 residues. In germline, CDR1 is MNHNS, CDR2 SASEGT. The V and J ends lost 1 base and 7 bases, in that order; junction bases with no gene match: 3. Details on this clone: Its antigen is not known.

The PCR used 60 Vbeta and 13 Jbeta primers. The repertoire was sequenced with immunoSEQ multiplex PCR; TCRdb's copy has only in-frame clones and lacks some. The sample holds about 120,000 clones, under 85% seen once. This receptor was taken from a male donor in good health and CMV-seropositive. What was sequenced was PBMCs. This chain joins TRBV6-1 and TRBJ1-4; 10 bases map to TRBD1. CDR3 in amino acids: CASSEGGQGSEKLFF. CDR3 nucleotides: TGTGCCAGCAGTGAAGGGGGACAGGGGAGTGAAAAACTGTTTTTT.